Listed below are T cell receptor beta chains from one sample, sequenced in a study of cytomegalovirus exposure and HLA in healthy donors. Profiling relied on immunoSEQ multiplex PCR, and the TCRdb table lists in-frame clones only, not all of them. The top ten hold 3.8% of the sample, which has over 85,000 clones, roughly 79% seen once. Sequenced sample: PBMCs. These receptors were taken from a middle-aged woman in good health and CMV-seronegative. CDR3s include the opening cysteine and the closing phenylalanine or tryptophan. A D gene is named only where the DNA matches it firmly. For some rows the clone size is stated as once, few or many, or as a class when expanded; others skip it.

cdr3_length,j_call,v_call,clone_size,d_call,cdr3_aa,cdr3_nt
15,TRBJ2-1,TRBV7-3,NA,NA,CASSLTGDSYNEQFF,TGTGCCAGCAGCTTAACAGGGGATAGTTACAATGAGCAGTTCTTC
15,TRBJ2-3,TRBV7-2,NA,NA,CASSTGPQAADTQYF,TGTGCCAGCAGCACCGGGCCACAGGCCGCAGATACGCAGTATTTT
14,TRBJ1-6,TRBV28,NA,TRBD1,CASRPTGDASPLNF,TGTGCCAGCAGACCAACAGGGGATGCTTCACCCCTCAACTTT
14,TRBJ2-3,TRBV30,NA,NA,CAWTEGLSTDTQYF,TGTGCCTGGACCGAGGGACTTAGCACAGATACGCAGTATTTT
16,TRBJ1-6,TRBV4-3,NA,NA,CASSQGGGAWDSPLHF,TGCGCCAGCAGCCAGGGAGGGGGGGCTTGGGATTCACCCCTCCACTTT
16,TRBJ2-2,TRBV9,once,TRBD1,CASSRDRAGMSGELFF,TGTGCCAGCAGCAGGGACAGGGCGGGTATGAGCGGGGAGCTGTTTTTT
15,TRBJ2-7,TRBV9,NA,NA,CASSVAGARDTEQYF,TGTGCCAGCAGCGTAGCAGGGGCCAGGGATACGGAGCAGTACTTC
11,TRBJ2-3,TRBV29-1,NA,NA,CSGGRTDTQYF,TGCAGCGGGGGCCGCACAGATACGCAGTATTTT
12,TRBJ1-5,TRBV30,NA,TRBD1,CAWGQGNQPQHF,TGTGCCTGGGGACAGGGCAATCAGCCCCAGCATTTT
16,TRBJ1-3,TRBV14,once,NA,CASSPTYTRVGNTIYF,TGTGCCAGCAGCCCAACCTATACTCGGGTAGGAAACACCATATATTTT
14,TRBJ2-2,TRBV7-3,NA,NA,CASSPSGGSGELFF,TGTGCCAGCAGCCCATCGGGGGGCAGCGGGGAGCTGTTTTTT
15,TRBJ1-6,TRBV6-1,NA,NA,CASSPSRTGNSPLHF,TGTGCCAGCAGTCCAAGCCGGACGGGGAATTCACCCCTCCACTTT
14,TRBJ1-1,TRBV5-1,NA,TRBD1,CASSFGDRTAEAFF,TGCGCCAGCAGCTTCGGGGACAGGACGGCTGAAGCTTTCTTT
14,TRBJ2-3,TRBV11-2,NA,NA,CASSLNPVTDTQYF,TGTGCCAGCAGCTTAAACCCAGTAACAGATACGCAGTATTTT
16,TRBJ2-5,TRBV19,once,NA,CASSRDLGQSQETQYF,TGTGCCAGTAGTAGAGACTTAGGACAGAGTCAAGAGACCCAGTACTTC
17,TRBJ1-5,TRBV19,few,TRBD1,CASRTGTGGHSNQPQHF,TGTGCCAGTAGGACCGGGACAGGGGGCCATAGCAATCAGCCCCAGCATTTT
15,TRBJ1-3,TRBV2,few,NA,CALSRLQILEDTIYF,TGTGCTCTCAGCCGGCTACAGATTCTGGAGGACACCATATATTTT
15,TRBJ2-7,TRBV7-2,few,TRBD1,CASSSSGTGGYEQYF,TGTGCCAGCAGCTCGTCCGGGACAGGGGGCTACGAGCAGTACTTC
15,TRBJ1-2,TRBV6-1,NA,TRBD1,CASSVGGIEGYGYTF,TGTGCCAGCAGTGTAGGGGGCATTGAGGGGTATGGCTACACCTTC
16,TRBJ2-1,TRBV7-2,NA,NA,CASSFVPGQITNEQFF,TGTGCCAGCAGCTTTGTGCCGGGACAAATCACAAATGAGCAGTTCTTC
17,TRBJ2-6,TRBV7-3,NA,NA,CASSQTGRQAGANVLTF,TGTGCCAGCAGCCAGACAGGAAGGCAGGCTGGGGCCAACGTCCTGACTTTC
14,TRBJ1-6,TRBV9,NA,NA,CASSVRRGNSPLHF,TGTGCCAGCAGCGTACGCAGGGGTAATTCACCCCTCCACTTT
12,TRBJ2-7,TRBV29-1,NA,TRBD2,CSVVSGDDEQYF,TGCAGCGTTGTTAGCGGGGACGACGAGCAGTACTTC
14,TRBJ2-7,TRBV30,NA,NA,CAWTRDFLTYEQYF,TGTGCCTGGACAAGGGACTTTTTAACCTACGAGCAGTACTTC
15,TRBJ2-7,TRBV5-4,NA,NA,CASSPQTVPPGEQYF,TGTGCCAGCAGCCCCCAGACTGTACCCCCTGGGGAGCAGTACTTC
17,TRBJ2-5,TRBV4-2,NA,TRBD2,CASSQPGLAGGQETQYF,TGTGCCAGCAGCCAACCTGGACTAGCGGGGGGGCAAGAGACCCAGTACTTC
13,TRBJ1-5,TRBV30,NA,NA,CAWSKPQAGPQHF,TGTGCCTGGAGTAAACCACAAGCGGGGCCCCAGCATTTT
14,TRBJ2-7,TRBV2,NA,TRBD1,CASRGGQGSYEQYF,TGTGCCAGCAGGGGAGGACAGGGATCCTACGAGCAGTACTTC
13,TRBJ1-4,TRBV7-2,NA,NA,CASSLSYQEKLFF,TGTGCCAGCAGCTTATCATACCAGGAAAAACTGTTTTTT
13,TRBJ1-6,TRBV2,once,NA,CASTRDLNSPLHF,TGTGCCAGCACCCGCGATCTTAATTCACCCCTCCACTTT
17,TRBJ2-6,TRBV10-3,NA,TRBD1,CAISAGQGAYGANVLTF,TGTGCCATCAGTGCGGGACAGGGGGCTTATGGGGCCAACGTCCTGACTTTC
13,TRBJ1-6,TRBV10-3,NA,NA,CAIMVDSSSPLHF,TGTGCCATCATGGTGGACAGTAGTTCACCCCTCCACTTT
15,TRBJ2-1,TRBV7-3,NA,TRBD2,CASSKTSGGAHEQFF,TGTGCCAGCAGTAAGACTAGCGGGGGGGCACATGAGCAGTTCTTC
14,TRBJ1-6,TRBV4-2,NA,NA,CASSQAEGNSPLHF,TGTGCCAGCAGCCAAGCCGAGGGAAATTCACCCCTCCACTTT
15,TRBJ1-3,TRBV19,once,NA,CASSMGGAAGNTIYF,TGTGCCAGTAGTATGGGGGGTGCTGCTGGAAACACCATATATTTT
13,TRBJ1-2,TRBV25-1,NA,NA,CASSGPILYGYTF,TGTGCCAGCAGTGGTCCCATACTCTATGGCTACACCTTC
20,TRBJ1-6,TRBV4-3,once,NA,CASSQEPAGGVNSYNSPLHF,TGCGCCAGCAGCCAAGAGCCGGCAGGTGGCGTCAACTCCTATAATTCACCCCTCCACTTT
14,TRBJ2-2,TRBV4-1,once,NA,CASSRPHVYGELFF,TGCGCCAGCAGCCGCCCCCATGTCTACGGGGAGCTGTTTTTT
16,TRBJ1-1,TRBV5-1,NA,TRBD1,CASSLVTGDKNTEAFF,TGCGCCAGCAGCTTGGTGACAGGGGACAAGAACACTGAAGCTTTCTTT
14,TRBJ2-1,TRBV5-1,NA,NA,CASSLEDSYNEQFF,TGCGCCAGCAGCTTGGAGGACAGCTACAATGAGCAGTTCTTC
16,TRBJ2-7,TRBV27,NA,NA,CASSDQKGVSSYEQYF,TGTGCCAGCAGTGACCAGAAAGGGGTCTCCTCCTACGAGCAGTACTTC
14,TRBJ2-3,TRBV6-4,few,TRBD1,CASSEGQGADTQYF,TGTGCCAGCAGTGAAGGACAGGGGGCAGATACGCAGTATTTT
16,TRBJ1-1,TRBV4-3,few,TRBD1,CASSQDQAGTVTEAFF,TGCGCCAGCAGCCAAGACCAGGCAGGGACAGTCACTGAAGCTTTCTTT